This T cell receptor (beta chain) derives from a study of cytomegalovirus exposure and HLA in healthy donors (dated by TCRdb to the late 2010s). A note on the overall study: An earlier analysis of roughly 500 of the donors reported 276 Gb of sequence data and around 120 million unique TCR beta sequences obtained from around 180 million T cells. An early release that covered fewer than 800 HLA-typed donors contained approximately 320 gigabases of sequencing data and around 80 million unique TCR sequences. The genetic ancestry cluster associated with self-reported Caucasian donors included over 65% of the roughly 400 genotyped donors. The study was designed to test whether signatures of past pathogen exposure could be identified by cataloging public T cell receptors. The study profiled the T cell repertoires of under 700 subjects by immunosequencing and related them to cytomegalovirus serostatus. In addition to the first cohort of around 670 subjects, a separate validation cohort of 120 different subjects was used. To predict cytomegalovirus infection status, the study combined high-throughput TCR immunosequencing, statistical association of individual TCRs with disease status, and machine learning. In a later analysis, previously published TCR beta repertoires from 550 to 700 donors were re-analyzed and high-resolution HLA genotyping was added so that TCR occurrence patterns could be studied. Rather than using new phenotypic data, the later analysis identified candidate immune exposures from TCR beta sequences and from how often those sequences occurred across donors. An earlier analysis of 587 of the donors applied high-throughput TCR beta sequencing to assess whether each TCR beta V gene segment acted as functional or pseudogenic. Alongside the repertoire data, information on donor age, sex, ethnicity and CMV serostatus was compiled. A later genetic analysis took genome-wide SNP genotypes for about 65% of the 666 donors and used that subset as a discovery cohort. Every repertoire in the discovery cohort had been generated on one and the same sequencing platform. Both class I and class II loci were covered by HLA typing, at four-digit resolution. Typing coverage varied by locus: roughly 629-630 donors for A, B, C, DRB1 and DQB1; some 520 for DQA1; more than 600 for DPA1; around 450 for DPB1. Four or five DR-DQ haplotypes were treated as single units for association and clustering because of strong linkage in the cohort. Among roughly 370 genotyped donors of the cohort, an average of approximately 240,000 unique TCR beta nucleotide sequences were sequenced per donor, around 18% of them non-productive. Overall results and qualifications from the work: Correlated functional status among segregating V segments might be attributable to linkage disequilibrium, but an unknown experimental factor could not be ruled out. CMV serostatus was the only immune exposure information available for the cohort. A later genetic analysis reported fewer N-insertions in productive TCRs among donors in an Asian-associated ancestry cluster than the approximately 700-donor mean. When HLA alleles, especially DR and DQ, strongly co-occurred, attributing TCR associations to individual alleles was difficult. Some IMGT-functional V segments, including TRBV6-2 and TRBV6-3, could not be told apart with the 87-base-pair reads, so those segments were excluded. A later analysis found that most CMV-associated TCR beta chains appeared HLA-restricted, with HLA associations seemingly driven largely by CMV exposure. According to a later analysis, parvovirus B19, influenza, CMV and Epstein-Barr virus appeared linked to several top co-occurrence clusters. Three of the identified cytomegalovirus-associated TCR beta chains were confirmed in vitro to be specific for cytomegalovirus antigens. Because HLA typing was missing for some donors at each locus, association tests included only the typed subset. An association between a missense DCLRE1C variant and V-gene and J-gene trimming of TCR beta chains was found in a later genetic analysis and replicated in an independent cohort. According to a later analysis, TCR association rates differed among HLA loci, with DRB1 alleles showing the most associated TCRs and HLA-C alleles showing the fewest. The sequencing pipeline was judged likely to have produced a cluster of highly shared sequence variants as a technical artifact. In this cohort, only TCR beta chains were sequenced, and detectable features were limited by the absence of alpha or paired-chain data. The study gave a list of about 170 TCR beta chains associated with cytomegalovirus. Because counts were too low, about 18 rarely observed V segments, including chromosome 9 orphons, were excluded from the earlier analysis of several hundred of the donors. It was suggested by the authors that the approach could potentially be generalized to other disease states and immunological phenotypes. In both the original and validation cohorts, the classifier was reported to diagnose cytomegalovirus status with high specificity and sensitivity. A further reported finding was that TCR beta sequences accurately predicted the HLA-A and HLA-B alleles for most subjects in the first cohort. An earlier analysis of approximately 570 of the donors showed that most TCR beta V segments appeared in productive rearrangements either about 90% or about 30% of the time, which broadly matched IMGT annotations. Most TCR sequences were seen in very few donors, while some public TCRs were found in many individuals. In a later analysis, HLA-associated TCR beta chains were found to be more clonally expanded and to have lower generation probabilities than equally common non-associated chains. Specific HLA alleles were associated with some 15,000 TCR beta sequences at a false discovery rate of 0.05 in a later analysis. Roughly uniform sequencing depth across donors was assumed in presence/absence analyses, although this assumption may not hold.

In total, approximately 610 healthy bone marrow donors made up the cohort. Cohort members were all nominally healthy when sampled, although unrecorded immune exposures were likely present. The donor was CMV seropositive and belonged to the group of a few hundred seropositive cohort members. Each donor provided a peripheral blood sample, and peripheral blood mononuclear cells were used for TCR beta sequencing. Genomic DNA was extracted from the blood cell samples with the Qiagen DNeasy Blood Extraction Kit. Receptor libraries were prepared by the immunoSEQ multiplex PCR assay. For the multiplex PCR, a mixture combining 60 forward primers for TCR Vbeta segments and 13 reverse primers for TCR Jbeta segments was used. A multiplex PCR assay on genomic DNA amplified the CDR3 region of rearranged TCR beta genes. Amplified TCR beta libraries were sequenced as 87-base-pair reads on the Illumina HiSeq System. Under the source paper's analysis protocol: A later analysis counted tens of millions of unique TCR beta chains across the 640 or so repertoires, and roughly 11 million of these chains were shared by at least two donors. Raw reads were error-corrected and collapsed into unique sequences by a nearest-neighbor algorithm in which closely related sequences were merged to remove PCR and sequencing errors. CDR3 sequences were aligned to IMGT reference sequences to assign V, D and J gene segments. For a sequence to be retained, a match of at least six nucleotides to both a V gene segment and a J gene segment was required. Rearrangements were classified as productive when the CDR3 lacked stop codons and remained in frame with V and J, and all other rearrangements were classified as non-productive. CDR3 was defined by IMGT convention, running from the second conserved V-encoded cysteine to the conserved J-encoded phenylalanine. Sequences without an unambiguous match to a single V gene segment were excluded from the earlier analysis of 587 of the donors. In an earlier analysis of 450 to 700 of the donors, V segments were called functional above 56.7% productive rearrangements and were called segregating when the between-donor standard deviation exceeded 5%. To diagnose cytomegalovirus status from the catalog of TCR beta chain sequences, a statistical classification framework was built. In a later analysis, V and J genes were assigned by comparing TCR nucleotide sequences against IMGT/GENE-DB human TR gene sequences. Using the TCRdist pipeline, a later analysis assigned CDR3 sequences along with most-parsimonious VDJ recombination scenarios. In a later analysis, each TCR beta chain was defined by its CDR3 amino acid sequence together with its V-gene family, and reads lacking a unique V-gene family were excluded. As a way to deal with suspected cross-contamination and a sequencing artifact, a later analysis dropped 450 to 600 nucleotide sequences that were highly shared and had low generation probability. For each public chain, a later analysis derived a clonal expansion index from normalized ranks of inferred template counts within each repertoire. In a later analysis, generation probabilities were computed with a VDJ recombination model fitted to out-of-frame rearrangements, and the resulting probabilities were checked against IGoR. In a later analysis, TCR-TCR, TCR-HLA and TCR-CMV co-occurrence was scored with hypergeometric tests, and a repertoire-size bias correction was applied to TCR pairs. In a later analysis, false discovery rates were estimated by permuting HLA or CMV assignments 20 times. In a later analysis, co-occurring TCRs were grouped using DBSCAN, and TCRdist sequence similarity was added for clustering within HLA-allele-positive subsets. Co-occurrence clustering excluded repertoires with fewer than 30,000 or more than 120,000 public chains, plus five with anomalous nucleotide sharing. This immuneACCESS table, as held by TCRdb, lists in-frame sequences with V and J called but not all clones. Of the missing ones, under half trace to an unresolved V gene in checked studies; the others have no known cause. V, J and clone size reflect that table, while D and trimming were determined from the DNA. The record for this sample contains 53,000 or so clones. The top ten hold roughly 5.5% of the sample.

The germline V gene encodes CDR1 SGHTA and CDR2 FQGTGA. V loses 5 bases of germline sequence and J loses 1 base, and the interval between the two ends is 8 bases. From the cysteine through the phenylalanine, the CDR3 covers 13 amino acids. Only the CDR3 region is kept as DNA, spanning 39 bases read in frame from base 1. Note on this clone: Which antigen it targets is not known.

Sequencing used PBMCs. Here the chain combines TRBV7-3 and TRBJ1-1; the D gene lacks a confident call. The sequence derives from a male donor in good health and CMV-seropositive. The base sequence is TGTGCCAGCAGCCGGGAACCGAACACTGAAGCTTTCTTT. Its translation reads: CASSREPNTEAFF. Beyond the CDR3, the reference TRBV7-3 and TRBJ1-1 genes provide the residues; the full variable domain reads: GAGVSQTPSNKVTEKGKYVELRCDPISGHTALYWYRQSLGQGPEFLIYFQGTGAADDSGLPNDRFFAVRPEGSVSTLKIQRTERGDSAVYLCASSREPNTEAFFGQGTRLTVV.